The clone carrying this T cell receptor (beta chain) has only one observation. This record comes from a study of blood T cell repertoires in COVID-19. On the study more broadly: The samples span acute and convalescent COVID-19 from the United States, Italy and Spain.

In the original analysis: Reference gene primer amplification gave nucleated cell count estimates. Produced via immunoSEQ multiplex PCR; TCRdb's table is partial and in-frame only. Clone size and the V and J calls come from that table; the DNA yielded D and trimming. Of some 200,000 clones listed, over 75% were seen once; the top ten hold roughly a sixth. This CDR3 region has 16 residues. The rearrangement uses TRBV21-1 and TRBJ2-7; the table assigns TRBD1, which was not confirmed against the DNA. TRBV21-1 is a pseudogene locus. Sequencing was performed on peripheral blood. The sequence was obtained from a man aged 50-59 years with COVID-19, enrolled during active disease. The CDR3 sequence is CASSKEKGQALHEQYF. The CDR3 nucleotides read TGTGCCAGCAGCAAAGAGAAAGGACAGGCCCTCCACGAGCAGTACTTC.